This TCR beta chain stems from a study of blood T cell repertoires in COVID-19. Produced via immunoSEQ multiplex PCR; TCRdb's table is partial and in-frame only. The sample consists of tens of thousands of clones, about 83% of them appearing once. Sequenced: peripheral blood. The receptor's source is a young man with acute or convalescent COVID-19.

CDR3 sequence reads: CASSQEEGLSGAGELFF. The CDR3 bases are TGTGCCAGCAGCCAAGAGGAGGGCCTTTCTGGCGCCGGGGAGCTGTTTTTT. V usage is TRBV4-2 and J usage is TRBJ2-2; TRBD2 might be the D (6 bases). From germline, CDR1 is LGHNA and CDR2 YNFKEQ. The CDR3 consists of 17 residues. The V gene lost 0 bases and the J gene lost 6 bases, with 17 bases spanning the gap.